Detailed here is one T cell receptor (beta chain). This clone was picked up a small number of times. Its antigen remains undetermined. Per-base qualities were not stored, and no clone one base away is much larger. Genomic DNA was extracted from sorted cells for sequencing of the TCRbeta CDR3 region. TCRbeta CDR3 regions were sequenced using the immunoSEQ Assay. Held by TCRdb, this immuneACCESS table contains in-frame sequences only and omits some clones. Under half of the omission traces to an unresolved V gene where checked; the cause of the rest is unknown. A total of approximately 65,000 clones appear in this sample, about 82% of them only once. The ten most abundant clones make up 11% of the sample. The germline V gene yields SNHLY for CDR1 and FYNNEI for CDR2. Trimmed from V: 3 bases; trimmed from J: 3 bases; junction bases lacking a gene match: 7. Measured from the cysteine to the phenylalanine, the CDR3 is 16 residues long. The CDR3 DNA has 48 bases and is translated from base 1.

The data are from a study of OX40 agonist ivuxolimab in advanced cancers. For the study in its entirety: Ivuxolimab, which targeted the costimulatory receptor OX40 (CD134), was an agonistic, fully human IgG2 monoclonal antibody. A male proportion of roughly 85% and a mean age of roughly 58 years, ranging from 23 to 79, were recorded for the dose-escalation cohort. The monotherapy dose-escalation portion (N ≈ 50 patients) of the phase I ivuxolimab trial is reported in the paper. Peripheral TCRbeta sequencing aimed to test whether ivuxolimab altered TCR sequence diversity and caused clonal T-cell expansion. Partial responses were achieved by three dose-escalation patients, of whom one had hepatocellular carcinoma and two had cutaneous melanoma. Patients were allowed to have had prior anti-PD-1, anti-PD-L1 or anti-CTLA-4 therapy, and approximately 40% of the dose-escalation patients had previously received checkpoint inhibitors. Of the roughly 52 dose-escalation patients, hepatocellular carcinoma was present in 19, melanoma in approximately 15, renal cell carcinoma in 9 and head and neck cancer in 9. Intravenous ivuxolimab was administered to patients every 2 weeks at six dose levels: 0.01, 0.1, 0.3, 1.5, 3 and 10 mg/kg.

The trial excluded patients who had a history of autoimmune disease or who were on systemic immunosuppression. Peripheral blood for TCR sequencing was collected from all dose cohorts at baseline, on cycle 4 day 1, and on cycle 7 day 1. Samples came from an open-label, multicenter, first-in-human phase I dose-escalation trial of ivuxolimab. The trial enrolled adults with locally advanced or metastatic head and neck squamous cell, hepatocellular, melanoma or renal cell carcinoma. Before TCR sequencing, CD4+ T cells and CD8+ T cells were sorted from peripheral blood as separate populations. Beyond this particular receptor, the publication reports: Which antigens the clonally expanded peripheral T cells were specific for was not determined. Low levels of normalized T-cell clonal expansion were also seen in some patients who did not respond. At doses of 0.1 to 3.0 mg/kg, clonal expansion of both CD4+ and CD8+ blood T cells was observed from baseline to week 6. In partial responders in the 0.1-3.0 mg/kg groups, normalized peripheral clonal expansion was found to be among the lowest, especially among CD8+ T cells. After ivuxolimab, CD8+ T cells had more expanded clones than CD4+ T cells on average.

This specimen was CD4+ or CD8+ T cells sorted from blood, taken in a trial of the OX40 agonist ivuxolimab. The origin of this receptor is an adult with an advanced solid tumor such as melanoma, head and neck, liver or kidney cancer. The chain is encoded by TRBV2 joined to TRBJ1-2, and 10 junction bases match TRBD1. The encoded CDR3 is CASSEPRQGADYGYTF. The bases are TGTGCCAGCAGTGAGCCTAGACAGGGGGCAGACTATGGCTACACCTTC.